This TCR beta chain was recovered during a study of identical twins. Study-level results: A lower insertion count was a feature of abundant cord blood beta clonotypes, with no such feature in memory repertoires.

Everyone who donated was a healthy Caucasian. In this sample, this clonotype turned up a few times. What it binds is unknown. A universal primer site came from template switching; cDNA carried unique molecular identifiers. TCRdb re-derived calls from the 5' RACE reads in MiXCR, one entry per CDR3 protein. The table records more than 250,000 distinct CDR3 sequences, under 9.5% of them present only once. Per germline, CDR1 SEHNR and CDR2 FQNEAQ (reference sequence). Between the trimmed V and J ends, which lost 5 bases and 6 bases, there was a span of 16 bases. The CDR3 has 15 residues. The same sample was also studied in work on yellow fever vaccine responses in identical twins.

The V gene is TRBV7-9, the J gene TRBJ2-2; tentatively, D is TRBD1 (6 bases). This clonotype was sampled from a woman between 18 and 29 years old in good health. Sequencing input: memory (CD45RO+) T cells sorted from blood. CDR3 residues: CASSPTDRGAGELFF. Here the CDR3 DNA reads TGTGCCAGCAGCCCGACGGACAGAGGGGCCGGGGAGCTGTTTTTT.